This passage covers 23 T cell receptor beta chains from one sample sequenced in a study of OX40 agonist ivuxolimab in advanced cancers. TCRdb keeps only in-frame clones here, not all; method: immunoSEQ multiplex PCR. This table holds about 68,000 clones, more than 65% found once. The sample consisted of CD4+ or CD8+ T cells sorted from blood, taken in a trial of the OX40 agonist ivuxolimab. The receptors were gathered from an adult with an advanced solid tumor such as melanoma, head and neck, liver or kidney cancer.

The CDR3 sequence: CASSLTYGYTF. The CDR3 DNA sequence: TGTGCCAGCAGCCTTACTTATGGCTACACCTTC. The V gene is TRBV7-2, the J gene TRBJ1-2; D gene unclear. The CDR3 sequence is 11 residues long. Germline CDR1 and CDR2: SGHTA and FQGNSA. V lost 5 bases to trimming and J lost 5 bases, with 6 bases between them.

This clone was counted between two and nine times. The gene calls are TRBV7-9 and TRBJ2-7; 8 bases are shared with TRBD1. The CDR3 runs 14 residues. V shed 5 bases and J 2 bases; nucleotides not matched to a gene: 5. CDR1 and CDR2 from the germline V gene are SEHNR and FQNEAQ (reference sequence). The CDR3 loop reads CASSRGTGPYEQYF. The CDR3 DNA follows: TGTGCCAGCAGCCGAGGGACAGGCCCCTACGAGCAGTACTTC. The variable domain in full, completed from reference TRBV7-9 and TRBJ2-7, reads DTGVSQNPRHKITKRGQNVTFRCDPISEHNRLYWYRQTLGQGPEFLTYFQNEAQLEKSRLLSDRFSAERPKGSFSTLEIQRTEQGDSAMYLCASSRGTGPYEQYFGPGTRLTVT.

The chain recombines TRBV27 with TRBJ1-2; 12 nucleotides align to TRBD1. The J segment lost 3 bases and the V segment lost 6 bases, leaving 8 bases of the junction unmatched. This CDR3 has 16 amino acids. The V gene's germline CDR1 is MNHEY and CDR2 SMNVEV (reference sequence). The DNA of the CDR3 is TGTGCCAGCAGACAAGGGACAGGGGGCCCCTACTATGGCTACACCTTC. Translating gives CASRQGTGGPYYGYTF.

The rearrangement uses TRBV28 and TRBJ1-2; 7 bases fit TRBD1. This CDR3 spans 13 amino acids. V lost 8 bases, J lost 2 bases, and 5 bases stayed unmatched. Per the germline V gene, CDR1 is MDHEN and CDR2 is SYDVKM. In DNA form, the CDR3 reads TGTGCCAGCGCCCCGACAGGGAACTATGGCTACACCTTC. This codes for CASAPTGNYGYTF.

This rearrangement joins TRBV5-6 to TRBJ2-3, with 8 bases that match TRBD2. Trimming took 0 bases from V and 6 from J; bases not matched to a gene: 3. Per germline, CDR1 SGHDT and CDR2 YYEEEE. The CDR3 is made up of 14 amino acids. CDR3 in DNA: TGTGCCAGCAGCTTGGGAGCGGGAGCTGATACGCAGTATTTT. Translated, it gives CASSLGAGADTQYF.

This clone appeared a single time. The CDR3 nucleotides are TGTGCCAGCAGCGGGGGACAGCAGACCGGGGAGCTGTTTTTT. It yields the protein CASSGGQQTGELFF. The chain carries TRBV5-4 and TRBJ2-2; TRBD1 matches at 7 bases. The CDR3 spans 14 residues. Germline V gene sequence: CDR1 SGHNT, CDR2 YYREEE (reference sequence). After removal of 4 bases from V and 5 bases from J, the junction contained 5 bases not matched to a gene.

J is TRBJ1-5 and V is TRBV10-3; D call uncertain. The germline CDR1 and CDR2 sequences are ENHRY and SYGVKD. The V end was cut by 3 bases, the J end by 3 bases, with 6 bases between. The CDR3 covers 13 residues. CDR3 sequence reads: CAISEPFNQPQHF. The CDR3 DNA sequence: TGTGCCATCAGTGAACCTTTCAATCAGCCCCAGCATTTT.

This clone was counted ten times or more. V usage is TRBV4-3 and J usage is TRBJ2-5, with 7 bases identical to TRBD2. The V gene's germline CDR1 is LGHNA and CDR2 YSLEER. V was pared by 0 bases and J by 1 base, with 5 bases of the junction left unmatched. This CDR3 contains 16 residues. The CDR3 coding sequence is TGCGCCAGCAGCCAAGATAGAGCTAGCGGCCAAGAGACCCAGTACTTC. This encodes CASSQDRASGQETQYF.

In the case of this clone: One end of the junction is discordant with germline, which a read error may explain. The chain is built from TRBV15 and TRBJ1-2, with D uncertain. This CDR3 has 12 amino acids. Looked up from germline, CDR1 is LNHNV and CDR2 is YYDKDF (reference sequence). The CDR3 here is CATSRDRRGKRF. As DNA, the CDR3 is TGTGCCACCAGCAGAGATAGAAGAGGGAAAAGGTTC.

The genes are TRBV19 and TRBJ2-2; no clear D gene. The germline CDR1 and CDR2 sequences are LNHDA and SQIVND (reference sequence). Trimming shortened V by 6 bases and J by 7 bases, and 6 bases separated the two germline ends. The CDR3 runs to 11 residues. CDR3 sequence (DNA): TGTGCCAGTAGAACGGGCGGGGAGCTGTTTTTT. Translation: CASRTGGELFF.

The chain combines TRBV28 with TRBJ2-7, with 7 bases matching TRBD1. V dropped 5 bases and J dropped 2; count of bases not matched to a gene: 9. Germline CDR1 is MDHEN and CDR2 is SYDVKM. This CDR3 is 15 amino acids long. The CDR3 nucleotides read TGTGCCAGCAGTCCCTGGACAGGAGGAACCTACGAGCAGTACTTC. Encoded protein: CASSPWTGGTYEQYF.

The rearrangement joins TRBV25-1 to TRBJ2-2, with D unresolved. This CDR3 contains 16 residues. Per germline, CDR1 MGHDK and CDR2 SYGVNS. The germline V and J ends were trimmed by 6 bases and 7 bases, with 21 bases remaining between them. For the CDR3, the DNA is TGTGCCAGCAGAGCCTCTGGCCGGAATGCGAACGGGGAGCTGTTTTTT. This gives the protein CASRASGRNANGELFF.

The chain carries TRBV6-5 and TRBJ1-3; D remains ambiguous. The CDR3 contains 16 residues. Germline assignment: CDR1 MNHEY and CDR2 SVGAGI. Trimming stripped 2 bases from V and 0 bases from J, with 11 bases between. As DNA, the CDR3 is TGTGCCAGCAGTTACCGTCTCCTTAACTCTGGAAACACCATATATTTT. Its protein is CASSYRLLNSGNTIYF.

CDR3 nucleotides: TGCGCCAGCAGCGCCCAGTGGGGCAAGGAAGAGACCCAGTACTTC. Translated, it gives CASSAQWGKEETQYF. The genes are TRBV4-1 and TRBJ2-5; D perhaps matches TRBD1 (5 bases). The CDR3 is 15 amino acids. From germline, CDR1 is MGHRA and CDR2 YSYEKL. Trimming took off 5 bases at V and 3 bases at J, with 16 bases between the two ends.

In its sample, this clone was seen once. The CDR3 DNA is TGTGCCAGCAGCTTAAAGGGACAGGGAGTGTTCTACGAGCAGTACTTC. This codes for CASSLKGQGVFYEQYF. The V call is TRBV7-2, the J call TRBJ2-7, with 9 bases matching TRBD1. Germline V CDR1 and CDR2: SGHTA, FQGNSA. The CDR3 covers 16 residues. The V gene end was trimmed by 2 bases and the J gene end by 3 bases; junction bases not matched to a gene: 8.

V and J are TRBV6-5 and TRBJ2-5, with TRBD2 matching 9 bases. Germline V gives CDR1 MNHEY, CDR2 SVGAGI. V trimming: 2 bases; J trimming: 4 bases; junction bases outside the gene matches: 8. The CDR3 covers 16 residues. CDR3 region: CASSYQGTSRRETQYF. In DNA form, the CDR3 reads TGTGCCAGCAGTTACCAAGGGACTAGCCGCAGAGAGACCCAGTACTTC.

This clone has just one count. Relative to the germline gene, one junction end is altered; a read error may explain this. Distinct nucleotide sequences in the sample also encode this CDR3. This chain uses TRBV19 with TRBJ1-2; D ambiguous. The CDR3 runs 14 residues. From germline, CDR1 is LNHDA and CDR2 SQIVND (reference sequence). This CDR3 reads CASSIDTLNYGYTF. DNA of the CDR3: TGTGCCAGTAGTATCGACACCTTAAACTATGGCTATACCTTC.

This chain links TRBV28 with TRBJ2-3; tentatively, D is TRBD2 (7 bases). The CDR3 covers 15 residues. Per germline, CDR1 MDHEN and CDR2 SYDVKM. V was pared by 6 bases and J by 4 bases, with 17 bases between. CDR3 sequence reads: CASSRNREGPDTQYF. The CDR3 DNA reads TGTGCCAGCAGCCGGAACAGGGAGGGCCCAGATACGCAGTATTTT.

The chain uses TRBV19 and TRBJ1-4, with D unresolved. The CDR3 length is 13 residues. Trimming took off 4 bases at V and 7 bases at J, with 10 bases between the two ends. Germline V gene data show CDR1 as LNHDA and CDR2 as SQIVND (reference sequence). The CDR3 DNA reads TGTGCCAGTAGTAGCTTGAGTGGTGAAAAACTGTTTTTT. Its translation is CASSSLSGEKLFF.

V and J are TRBV4-2 and TRBJ2-1; D possibly corresponds to TRBD1 (5 bases). Trimming took 0 bases from V and 7 from J, leaving 13 bases between them. Germline V gives CDR1 LGHNA, CDR2 YNFKEQ. The CDR3 covers 15 residues. Written as DNA, the CDR3 is TGTGCCAGCAGCCAAGATGGGCAGGGTGGGAATGAGCAGTTCTTC. Residues: CASSQDGQGGNEQFF.

This clone turned up a few times. This sequence joins TRBV18 and TRBJ1-1, with 9 bases lining up with TRBD1. The V segment lost 4 bases and the J segment 5 bases; nucleotides outside the gene matches: 8. This CDR3 is built from 15 residues. Germline V gene lookup returns CDR1 KGHSH and CDR2 LQKENI. CDR3 protein: CASSLVSGTGTEAFF. The CDR3 DNA is TGTGCCAGCTCACTAGTTTCCGGGACAGGGACTGAAGCTTTCTTT.

The chain carries TRBV10-3 and TRBJ2-5; maybe TRBD1 (5 bases). The DNA end lines up better with TRBJ2-7; the J call may be wrong. This CDR3 is 12 amino acids long. CDR1 and CDR2 from the germline V gene are ENHRY and SYGVKD. The CDR3 region is CAISPGSYEQYF. The CDR3 DNA sequence: TGTGCCATCAGCCCAGGGTCCTACGAGCAGTACTTC.

The J gene is TRBJ1-2, the V gene TRBV6-5; no clear D gene. Trimming pared 8 bases from V and 5 bases from J, leaving 6 bases between. This CDR3 spans 10 amino acids. Germline lookup yields CDR1 MNHEY and CDR2 SVGAGI. The CDR3 sequence: CASHRYGYTF. The CDR3 nucleotides are TGTGCCAGCCACCGATATGGCTACACCTTC.